This T cell receptor (beta chain) is from a study of beta chain features in type 1 diabetes. Points from the study as a whole: The study found that naive, central memory and Treg TCRB repertoires appeared more similar in patients than in healthy donors. Moderately but significantly shorter TCRB CDR3s were found in Type 1 diabetes patients in all four CD4+ subsets.

The study reverse transcribed the entire isolated RNA, so it sequenced expressed TCRB transcripts. Clones were read by immunoSEQ multiplex PCR, and TCRdb kept only the in-frame ones, dropping some. The sample contains about 15,000 clones, over 55% of which appear only once. Concerning this clone itself: What it recognizes is unknown. One end of the junction varies from germline; a read error may be responsible.

The CDR3 loop spans 15 amino acids. The V gene's germline CDR1 is SSHAT and CDR2 FNYEAQ (reference sequence). The rearrangement joins TRBV7-7 to TRBJ2-1; 9 positions match TRBD1. This receptor was obtained from a woman between 18 and 29 years old with type 1 diabetes. Sample: stem cell memory CD4+ T cells from blood. Written as DNA, the CDR3 is TGTGCTAGCAGCCCGGGACAGGGCCCATACAATGAGCAGTTCTTC. Its protein product is CASSPGQGPYNEQFF.